The rows below give T cell receptor beta chains drawn from one sample of a study of blood T cell repertoires in COVID-19. Only in-frame clones appear in the TCRdb table, and some are missing; sequencing was by immunoSEQ multiplex PCR. The table lists under 300,000 clones, more than 70% of them singletons. Sequencing was done on a sample of PBMCs or T cells enriched from blood (not recorded which). The receptor set was obtained from a woman aged 60-70 years in a cohort exposed to, infected with or recovered from COVID-19 (not recorded which). CDR3s leave out the opening cysteine and the closing phenylalanine or tryptophan. Each record gives: J gene, V gene, CDR3 length, CDR3 protein.

TRBJ2-1	TRBV2	12	ASRGGVAAGEQF
TRBJ1-4	TRBV5-1	11	ASSLPGNEKLF
TRBJ1-2	TRBV28	12	ASSFDSTPYGYT
TRBJ1-2	TRBV5-1	14	ASSLAGTGGVYGYT
TRBJ1-2	TRBV7-2	10	ASSLAQYGYT
TRBJ1-5	TRBV10-1	11	ASGDRGNQPQH
TRBJ2-5	TRBV30	13	AWSPPQGVGETQY
TRBJ2-1	TRBV12-1	15	ASSFASGTSLNNEQF
TRBJ2-1	TRBV2	14	ASSEALGTSLDEQF
TRBJ2-2	TRBV5-4	13	ASSYSRGATGELF
TRBJ2-1	TRBV6-5	13	ASSRSGGSYNEQF
TRBJ2-1	TRBV29-1	13	SGGVASVSYNEQF
TRBJ2-7	TRBV5-1	11	ASSLQETYEQY
TRBJ2-1	TRBV11-3	13	ASSLVWTGSNEQF
TRBJ2-7	TRBV7-4	14	ASSLVSAGGAYEQY
TRBJ2-7	TRBV11-2	13	ASSSKTSGSREQY
TRBJ2-2	TRBV28	16	ARDNGGRTVGTTGELF
TRBJ2-1	TRBV5-1	12	ASSRGLAGNEQF
TRBJ2-5	TRBV7-3	13	ASSSRGGTQETQY
TRBJ1-2	TRBV5-4	17	ASSFEPYRARGFNYGYT
TRBJ1-1	TRBV7-8	13	ASSLARDRATEAF
TRBJ1-2	TRBV27	12	ASSFIQGHYGYT
TRBJ1-3	TRBV16	15	ASSHRTGGVTGNTIY
TRBJ2-1	TRBV4-1	20	ASSQEPMEGGTVSSRYNEQF
TRBJ1-4	TRBV7-9	14	ASSRSLTGGSEKLF
TRBJ1-5	TRBV19	14	ASSMAKAAGNQPQH
TRBJ2-1	TRBV2	11	ASKRRESGEQF
TRBJ2-7	TRBV6-5	12	ATGGDRGFYEQY
TRBJ2-1	TRBV7-3	15	ASSPRESGSSYNEQF
TRBJ1-2	TRBV28	12	ASRPGQGAVSYT
TRBJ2-2	TRBV30	14	AWSDRPVRIGGELF
TRBJ1-2	TRBV21-1	11	ASSKRGLYGYT
TRBJ1-5	TRBV5-1	12	ASSPTGIGQPQH
TRBJ2-1	TRBV28	13	ASTRLAGAWNEQF